This TCR beta chain derives from a study of human T cells and chemical hapten exposure. The CDR3 is 14 residues long. CDR1 and CDR2 from the germline V gene are MDHEN and SYDVKM. With 7 bases clipped from V and 7 bases from J, the junction kept 10 bases outside the gene matches. TCRdb fed the RACE reads into MiXCR, producing one record per CDR3 protein. The sample lists 380,000 or so distinct CDR3 sequences, 5.5% seen once, with 7% to 10% in the top ten. Study observations and caveats: There was no change with DPC sensitization in TCRs above 1 in 1000 frequency.

As for time point: pre-sensitization, week 0. Described treatment: therapeutic diphenylcyclopropenone sensitization with weekly scalp DPC. This clonotype came up a few times. Its cognate antigen is unknown. The rearrangement links TRBV28 to TRBJ1-1; 9 nucleotides agree with TRBD1. The TCR sequence derives from a woman under 30 with alopecia areata. Some clones in this sample may be carry-over from other donors' samples. This sample comprised whole blood, obtained in connection with sensitization to the hapten diphenylcyclopropenone (DPC). The CDR3 is CASIRLGTGFEAFF. The DNA for the CDR3 is TGTGCCAGCATTAGACTTGGGACAGGGTTTGAAGCTTTCTTT.